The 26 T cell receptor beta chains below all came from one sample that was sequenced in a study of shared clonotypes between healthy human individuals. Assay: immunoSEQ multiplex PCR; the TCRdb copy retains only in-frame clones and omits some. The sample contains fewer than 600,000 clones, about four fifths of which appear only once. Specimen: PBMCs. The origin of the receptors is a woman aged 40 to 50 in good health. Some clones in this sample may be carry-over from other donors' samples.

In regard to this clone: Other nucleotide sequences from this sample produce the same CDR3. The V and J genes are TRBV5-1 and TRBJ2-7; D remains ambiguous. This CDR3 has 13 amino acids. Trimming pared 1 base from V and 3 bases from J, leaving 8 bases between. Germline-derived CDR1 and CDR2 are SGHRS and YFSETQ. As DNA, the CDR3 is TGCGCCAGCAGCTTGAGCCCTGACTACGAGCAGTACTTC. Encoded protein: CASSLSPDYEQYF.

DNA for the CDR3: TGCAGCGCGTCGAAGGGGCCGGATGAAAAACTGTTTTTT. It encodes CSASKGPDEKLFF. This chain joins TRBV29-1 and TRBJ1-4; D might be TRBD1 (5 bases). CDR3 size: 13 residues. The V end lost 7 bases, the J end lost 6 bases, and 15 bases lay between the germline ends. CDR1 is SQVTM and CDR2 is ANQGSEA in the germline V gene.

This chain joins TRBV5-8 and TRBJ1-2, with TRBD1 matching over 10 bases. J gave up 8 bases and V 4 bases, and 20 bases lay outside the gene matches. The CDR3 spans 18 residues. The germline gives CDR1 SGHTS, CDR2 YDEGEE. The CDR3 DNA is TGTGCCAGCAGCACTTGGAGGTTCGGGACAGGGGCTTTGGAGGGCTACACCTTC. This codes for CASSTWRFGTGALEGYTF.

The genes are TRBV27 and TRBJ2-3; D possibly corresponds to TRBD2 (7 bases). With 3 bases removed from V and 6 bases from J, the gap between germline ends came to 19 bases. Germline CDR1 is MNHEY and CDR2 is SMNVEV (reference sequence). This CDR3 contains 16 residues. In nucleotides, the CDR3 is TGTGCCAGCAGTTTGGGGGGGCCCCACATGATGGATACGCAGTATTTT. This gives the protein CASSLGGPHMMDTQYF.

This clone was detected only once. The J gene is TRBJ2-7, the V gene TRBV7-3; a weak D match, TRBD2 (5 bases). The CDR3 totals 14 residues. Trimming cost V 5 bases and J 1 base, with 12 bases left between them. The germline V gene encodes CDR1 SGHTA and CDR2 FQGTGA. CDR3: CASSRILVSYEQYF. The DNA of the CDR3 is TGTGCCAGCAGCCGTATACTAGTGTCCTACGAGCAGTACTTC.

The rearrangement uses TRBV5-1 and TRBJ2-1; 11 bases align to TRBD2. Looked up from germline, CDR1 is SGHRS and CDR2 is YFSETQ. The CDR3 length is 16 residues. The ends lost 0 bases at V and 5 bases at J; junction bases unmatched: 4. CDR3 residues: CASSLGVAGGNNEQFF. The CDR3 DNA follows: TGCGCCAGCAGCTTGGGGGTAGCGGGAGGGAACAATGAGCAGTTCTTC.

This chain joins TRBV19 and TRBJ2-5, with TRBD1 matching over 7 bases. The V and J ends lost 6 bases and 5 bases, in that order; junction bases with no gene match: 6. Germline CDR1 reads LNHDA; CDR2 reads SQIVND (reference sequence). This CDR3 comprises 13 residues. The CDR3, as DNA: TGTGCCAGTAGAGACAGGGTCAGGGAGACCCAGTACTTC. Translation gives CASRDRVRETQYF. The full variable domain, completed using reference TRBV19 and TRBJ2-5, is DGGITQSPKYLFRKEGQNVTLSCEQNLNHDAMYWYRQDPGQGLRLIYYSQIVNDFQKGDIAEGYSVSREKKESFPLTVTSAQKNPTAFYLCASRDRVRETQYFGPGTRLLVL.

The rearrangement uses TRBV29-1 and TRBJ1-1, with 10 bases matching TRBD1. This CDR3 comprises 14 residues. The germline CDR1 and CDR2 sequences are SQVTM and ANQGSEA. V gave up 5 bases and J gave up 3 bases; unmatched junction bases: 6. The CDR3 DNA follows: TGCAGCGTTCCTGACAGGGGGCCTGACACTGAAGCTTTCTTT. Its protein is CSVPDRGPDTEAFF.

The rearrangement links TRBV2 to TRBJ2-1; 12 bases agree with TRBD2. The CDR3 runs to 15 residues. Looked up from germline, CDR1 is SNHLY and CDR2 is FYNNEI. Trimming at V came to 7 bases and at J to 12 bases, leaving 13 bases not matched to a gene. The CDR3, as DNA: TGTGCCAGCACCCAAGGGGCTAGCGGGAGGGCTAGGCAGTTCTTC. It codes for CASTQGASGRARQFF.

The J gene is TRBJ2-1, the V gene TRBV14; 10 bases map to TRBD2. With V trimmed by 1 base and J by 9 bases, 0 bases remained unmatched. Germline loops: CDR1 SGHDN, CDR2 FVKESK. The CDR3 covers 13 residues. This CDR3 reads CASSQASGGEQFF. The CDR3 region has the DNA TGTGCCAGCAGCCAAGCTAGCGGGGGTGAGCAGTTCTTC.

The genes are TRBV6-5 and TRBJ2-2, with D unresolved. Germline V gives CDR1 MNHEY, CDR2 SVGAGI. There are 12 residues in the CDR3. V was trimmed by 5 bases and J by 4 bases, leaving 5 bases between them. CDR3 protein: CASSQLTGELFF. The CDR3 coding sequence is TGTGCCAGCAGTCAGCTCACCGGGGAGCTGTTTTTT.

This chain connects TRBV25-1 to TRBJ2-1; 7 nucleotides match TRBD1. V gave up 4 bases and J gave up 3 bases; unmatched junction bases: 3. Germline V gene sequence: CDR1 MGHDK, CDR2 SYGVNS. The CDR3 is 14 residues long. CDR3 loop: CASSGRDSYNEQFF. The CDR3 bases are TGTGCCAGCAGTGGACGGGACAGCTACAATGAGCAGTTCTTC.

CDR3 residues: CASSLGHRNSPLHF. As DNA, the CDR3 is TGTGCCAGCAGTTTGGGACATCGTAATTCACCCCTCCACTTT. V is TRBV28 and J is TRBJ1-6; D is possibly TRBD1 (6 bases). Germline V gene lookup returns CDR1 MDHEN and CDR2 SYDVKM. Trimming took 3 bases from V and 6 from J, leaving 9 bases between them. The CDR3 totals 14 residues.

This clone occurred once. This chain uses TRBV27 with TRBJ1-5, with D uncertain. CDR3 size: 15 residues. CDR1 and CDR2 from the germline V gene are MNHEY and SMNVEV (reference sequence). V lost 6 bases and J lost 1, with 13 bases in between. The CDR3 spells CASRPVGMSNQPQHF. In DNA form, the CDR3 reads TGTGCCAGCAGACCCGTTGGAATGAGCAATCAGCCCCAGCATTTT.

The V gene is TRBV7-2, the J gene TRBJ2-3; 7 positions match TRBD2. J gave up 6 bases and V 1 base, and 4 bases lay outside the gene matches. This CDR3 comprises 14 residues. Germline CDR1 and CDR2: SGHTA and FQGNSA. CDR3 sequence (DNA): TGTGCCAGCAGCTTAGTAGGCGGGGGTGATACGCAGTATTTT. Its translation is CASSLVGGGDTQYF.

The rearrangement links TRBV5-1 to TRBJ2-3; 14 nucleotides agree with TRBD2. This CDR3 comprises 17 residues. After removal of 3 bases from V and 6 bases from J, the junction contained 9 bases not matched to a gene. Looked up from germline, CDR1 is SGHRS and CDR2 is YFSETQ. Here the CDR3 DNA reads TGCGCCAGCAGCTCTAAGACTAGCGGGAGGGCCCGGGATACGCAGTATTTT. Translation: CASSSKTSGRARDTQYF.

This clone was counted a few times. In nucleotides, the CDR3 is TGCGCCAGCAGAGGGACTAGCGGACACAATGAGCAGTTCTTC. Encoded protein: CASRGTSGHNEQFF. The gene calls are TRBV5-1 and TRBJ2-1, with 11 bases aligning to TRBD2. The junction had 3 bases not matched to a gene; V was cut back by 5 bases and J by 5 bases. This CDR3 region has 14 residues. From germline, CDR1 is SGHRS and CDR2 YFSETQ. Using reference TRBV5-1 and TRBJ2-1 for the parts outside the CDR3, the full variable domain is KAGVTQTPRYLIKTRGQQVTLSCSPISGHRSVSWYQQTPGQGLQFLFEYFSETQRNKGNFPGRFSGRQFSNSRSEMNVSTLELGDSALYLCASRGTSGHNEQFFGPGTRLTVL.

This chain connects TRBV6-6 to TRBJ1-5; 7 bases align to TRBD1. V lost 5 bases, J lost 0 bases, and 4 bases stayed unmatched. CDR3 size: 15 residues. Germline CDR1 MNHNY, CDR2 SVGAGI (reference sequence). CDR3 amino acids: CASSSQGGSNQPQHF. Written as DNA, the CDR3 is TGTGCCAGCAGTAGCCAGGGGGGTAGCAATCAGCCCCAGCATTTT.

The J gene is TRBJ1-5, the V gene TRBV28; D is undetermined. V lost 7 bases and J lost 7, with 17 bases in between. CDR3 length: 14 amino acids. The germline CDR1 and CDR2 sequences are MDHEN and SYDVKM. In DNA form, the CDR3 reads TGTGCCAGCATTCAAGATCACGTGGGGCAGCCCCAGCATTTT. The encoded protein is CASIQDHVGQPQHF.

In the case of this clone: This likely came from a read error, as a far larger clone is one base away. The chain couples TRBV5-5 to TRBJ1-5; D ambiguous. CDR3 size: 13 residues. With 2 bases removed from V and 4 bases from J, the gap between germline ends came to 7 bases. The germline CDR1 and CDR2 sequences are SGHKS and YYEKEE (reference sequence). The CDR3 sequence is CASSLGPNQPQHF. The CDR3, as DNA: TGTGCCAGCAGCTTAGGTCCTAATCAGCCCCAGCATTTT.

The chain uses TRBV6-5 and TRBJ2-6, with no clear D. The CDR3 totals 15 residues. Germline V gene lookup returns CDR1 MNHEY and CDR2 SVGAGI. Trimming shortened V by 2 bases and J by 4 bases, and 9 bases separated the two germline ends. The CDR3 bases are TGTGCCAGCAGTTACACAAGGCCCGGGGCCAACGTCCTGACTTTC. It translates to CASSYTRPGANVLTF.

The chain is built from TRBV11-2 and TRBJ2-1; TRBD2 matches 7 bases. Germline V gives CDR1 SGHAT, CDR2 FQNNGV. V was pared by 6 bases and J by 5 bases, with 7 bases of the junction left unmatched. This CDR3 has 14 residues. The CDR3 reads CASREWGRDNEQFF. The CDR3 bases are TGTGCCAGCAGGGAGTGGGGGAGGGACAATGAGCAGTTCTTC.

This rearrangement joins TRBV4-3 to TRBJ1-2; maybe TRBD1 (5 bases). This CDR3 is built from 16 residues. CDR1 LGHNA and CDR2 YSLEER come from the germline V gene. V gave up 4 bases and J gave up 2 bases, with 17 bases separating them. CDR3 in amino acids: CASSLLGPGRNYGYTF. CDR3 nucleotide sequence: TGCGCCAGCAGCCTTTTGGGCCCGGGACGGAACTATGGCTACACCTTC.

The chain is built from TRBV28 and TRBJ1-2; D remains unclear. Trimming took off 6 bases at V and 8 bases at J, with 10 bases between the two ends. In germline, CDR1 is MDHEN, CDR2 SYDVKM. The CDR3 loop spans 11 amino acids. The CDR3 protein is CASSSSRGYTF. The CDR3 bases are TGTGCCAGCAGCTCGTCGAGGGGCTACACCTTC.

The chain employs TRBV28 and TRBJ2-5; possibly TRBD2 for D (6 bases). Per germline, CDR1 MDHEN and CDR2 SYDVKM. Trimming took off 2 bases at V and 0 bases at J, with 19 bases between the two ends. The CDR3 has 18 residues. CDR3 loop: CASSLIWSSSVNQETQYF. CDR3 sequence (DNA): TGTGCCAGCAGTTTAATCTGGTCGTCTAGCGTTAACCAAGAGACCCAGTACTTC.

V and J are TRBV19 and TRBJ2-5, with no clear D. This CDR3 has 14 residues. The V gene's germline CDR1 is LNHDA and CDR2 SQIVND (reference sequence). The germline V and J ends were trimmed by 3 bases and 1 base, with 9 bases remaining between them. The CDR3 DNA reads TGTGCCAGTAGTATGAAGGCAGTCCAAGAGACCCAGTACTTC. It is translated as CASSMKAVQETQYF.